Below, one T cell receptor beta chain is given with its context. The sample carries other DNA sequences with the same CDR3. This sample was taken from a study of blood T cell repertoires in COVID-19. Across the whole study: PBMCs, B-cell-depleted T cells, or T cells provided the cDNA or gDNA that made up the material.

Authors' methods: For nucleated cells, counts were estimated from reference gene primer amplification. Generated by immunoSEQ multiplex PCR, the TCRdb table keeps only in-frame clones and is missing some. The V and J calls and clone size come from that table; D and trimming were worked out from the DNA. The sample lists 290,000 or so clones; about 90% were seen once. The CDR3 totals 13 residues. The ends were cut back, 3 bases at V and 3 bases at J, with 8 bases in the middle. Per the germline V gene, CDR1 is LNHDA and CDR2 is SQIVND (reference sequence). The chain carries TRBV19 and TRBJ1-1; D may be TRBD1 (5 bases). Sequenced input: PBMCs or T cells enriched from blood (not recorded which). This clonotype was sampled from a woman under 30 with acute COVID-19. CDR3: CASSMQGDTEAFF. CDR3 nucleotides: TGTGCCAGTAGTATGCAGGGTGACACTGAAGCTTTCTTT.